The 3 T cell receptor beta chains below all came from one sample that was sequenced in a study of CD8 T cells in ankylosing spondylitis. Study-wide results and caveats: Blood of patients with ankylosing spondylitis appeared to be characterized by a TCR beta motif of several highly homologous variants.

Which antigens these TCRs recognize remains unknown. In TCRdb, the 5' RACE reads were re-called with MiXCR into one record per CDR3 protein. The repertoire holds 200,000 to 250,000 distinct CDR3 sequences, with 15% to 20% as singletons. The material sequenced was blood, either unsorted or a sorted T cell fraction (not recorded which). The origin of the receptors is a male donor with ankylosing spondylitis.

This clonotype was counted many times. The chain couples TRBV6-2 or TRBV6-3 to TRBJ2-2, with TRBD2 matching over 12 bases. CDR1 and CDR2 from the germline V gene are MNHEY and SVGEGT. V lost 6 bases and J lost 6; bases outside the gene matches: 14. CDR3 length equals 18 residues. The CDR3 is CASSPLGRTSGISGELFF. The CDR3 region has the DNA TGTGCCAGCAGCCCCCTGGGGCGGACTAGCGGGATATCCGGGGAGCTGTTTTTT.

This chain's CDR3 is CASSQDRDQPQHF. Written as DNA, the CDR3 is TGCGCCAGCAGCCAAGATCGCGATCAGCCCCAGCATTTT. The chain joins TRBV4-1 to TRBJ1-5; D not resolved. Looked up from germline, CDR1 is MGHRA and CDR2 is YSYEKL. This CDR3 spans 13 amino acids. Between the trimmed V and J ends, which lost 0 bases and 5 bases, there was a span of 5 bases.

In nucleotides, the CDR3 is TGTGCCAGCAGACAGGGTTTGGGCTCCTACAATGAGCAGTTCTTC. The encoded protein is CASRQGLGSYNEQFF. The rearrangement uses TRBV28 and TRBJ2-1; TRBD1 is a possible D gene (6 bases). Trimming shortened V by 6 bases and J by 0 bases, and 12 bases separated the two germline ends. The germline CDR1 and CDR2 sequences are MDHEN and SYDVKM. The CDR3 extends over 15 amino acids.